This passage covers 7 T cell receptor beta chains from one sample sequenced in a study of shared clonotypes between healthy human individuals. Data came from immunoSEQ multiplex PCR; TCRdb stores just in-frame clones and leaves some out. The sample consists of nearly 750,000 clones, 72% of them appearing once. Sample: memory CD4+ T cells sorted from blood. Subset given: CD45RA-negative fraction. Receptors were obtained from a woman under 40 in good health.

J is TRBJ2-3 and V is TRBV29-1; 12 positions match TRBD2. With V trimmed by 4 bases and J by 2 bases, 4 bases remained unmatched. This CDR3 comprises 15 residues. Germline assignment: CDR1 SQVTM and CDR2 ANQGSEA. CDR3 sequence (DNA): TGCAGCGTTGGGACTAGCGGGGCTGACACAGATACGCAGTATTTT. Amino acid sequence: CSVGTSGADTDTQYF.

This clone turned up a few times. Other DNA sequences in this sample translate to the same CDR3. This chain links TRBV6-1 with TRBJ1-1, with D hard to call. The germline V gene has CDR1 MNHNS and CDR2 SASEGT. V was shortened by 1 base and J by 1 base, with 4 bases between the two germline ends. The CDR3 spans 13 residues. The CDR3 nucleotides are TGTGCCAGCAGTGAAGGGGGGAACACTGAAGCTTTCTTT. Translating it yields CASSEGGNTEAFF.

The J gene is TRBJ2-7, the V gene TRBV27; 7 nucleotides agree with TRBD1. Germline V lookup: CDR1 MNHEY, CDR2 SMNVEV (reference sequence). This CDR3 region has 14 residues. V shed 6 bases and J 3 bases; nucleotides not matched to a gene: 8. CDR3 nucleotides: TGTGCCAGCAGAAAAAGACAGGGTGACTACGAGCAGTACTTC. Protein sequence: CASRKRQGDYEQYF.

The chain uses TRBV7-9 and TRBJ2-5; 14 bases line up with TRBD2. The germline V gene encodes CDR1 SEHNR and CDR2 FQNEAQ (reference sequence). V gave up 6 bases and J gave up 5 bases; unmatched junction bases: 8. The CDR3 totals 16 residues. The CDR3 DNA is TGTGCCAGCAGAGGACTAGCGGGAGGTGTGGTGGAGACCCAGTACTTC. As protein: CASRGLAGGVVETQYF.

This sequence joins TRBV28 and TRBJ2-1; D perhaps matches TRBD2 (5 bases). V was pared by 5 bases and J by 10 bases, with 12 bases between. CDR1 MDHEN and CDR2 SYDVKM come from the germline V gene. This CDR3 is built from 12 residues. The CDR3 DNA reads TGTGCCAGCAGTATTCAACTAGGGGAGCAGTTCTTC. Translation: CASSIQLGEQFF.

This rearrangement joins TRBV7-3 to TRBJ2-1; D perhaps matches TRBD2 (6 bases). The V gene's germline CDR1 is SGHTA and CDR2 FQGTGA. The V gene lost 3 bases and the J gene lost 8 bases, with 14 bases spanning the gap. The CDR3 is 14 residues long. The CDR3 coding sequence is TGTGCCAGCAGCTTGGCGGGATCGGAAGATGAGCAGTTCTTC. Residues: CASSLAGSEDEQFF.

The rearrangement uses TRBV28 and TRBJ1-2; TRBD1 might be the D (6 bases). This CDR3 contains 14 residues. Per the germline V gene, CDR1 is MDHEN and CDR2 is SYDVKM. Deletions cut 6 bases from V and 10 bases from J, with 21 bases between. CDR3 DNA sequence: TGTGCCAGCAGCATCATGACAGGCCCCGGGGTCTACACCTTC. Residues: CASSIMTGPGVYTF.